This note documents a single T cell receptor beta chain sequence. Its antigen is undetermined. This specimen belongs to a study of OX40 agonist ivuxolimab in advanced cancers. General study findings and limits: Normalized T-cell clonal expansion was also low in some nonresponders.

Looked up from germline, CDR1 is LNHDA and CDR2 is SQIVND (reference sequence). The CDR3 has 16 amino acids. Trimming removed 7 bases at V and 0 bases at J, with 15 bases between. Generated by immunoSEQ multiplex PCR, the TCRdb table keeps only in-frame clones and is missing some. The sample includes 55,000 to 75,000 clones, around 85% of them seen just once. This specimen was CD4+ or CD8+ T cells sorted from blood, taken in a trial of the OX40 agonist ivuxolimab. J is TRBJ2-2 and V is TRBV19, with D perhaps TRBD1 (6 bases). The receptor comes from an adult with an advanced solid tumor such as melanoma, head and neck, liver or kidney cancer. CDR3 residues: CASISRDTANTGELFF. DNA for the CDR3: TGTGCCAGTATCTCCCGGGACACCGCGAACACCGGGGAGCTGTTTTTT.